This T cell receptor beta chain is drawn from a study of T cell changes during pregnancy in multiple sclerosis. TCRdb keeps only in-frame clones here, not all; method: immunoSEQ multiplex PCR. The profile shows tens of thousands of clones, roughly 93% of them singletons. The germline V gene has CDR1 SNHLY and CDR2 FYNNEI. CDR3 length: 15 residues. Unmatched junction bases numbered 9, after V lost 6 bases and J lost 7 bases. The clonotype was recovered from a female donor with multiple sclerosis, enrolled in a pregnancy study. The specimen comprised peripheral blood, sampled in the second trimester of pregnancy. V and J are TRBV2 and TRBJ1-6; 7 positions match TRBD1. DNA of the CDR3: TGTGCCAGCAGGGATCGACAGGGCCTCAATTCACCCCTCCACTTT. This gives the protein CASRDRQGLNSPLHF. The full variable domain, with the rest looked up from reference TRBV2 and TRBJ1-6, is EPEVTQTPSHQVTQMGQEVILRCVPISNHLYFYWYRQILGQKVEFLVSFYNNEISEKSEIFDDQFSVERPDGSNFTLKIRSTKLEDSAMYFCASRDRQGLNSPLHFGNGTRLTVT.